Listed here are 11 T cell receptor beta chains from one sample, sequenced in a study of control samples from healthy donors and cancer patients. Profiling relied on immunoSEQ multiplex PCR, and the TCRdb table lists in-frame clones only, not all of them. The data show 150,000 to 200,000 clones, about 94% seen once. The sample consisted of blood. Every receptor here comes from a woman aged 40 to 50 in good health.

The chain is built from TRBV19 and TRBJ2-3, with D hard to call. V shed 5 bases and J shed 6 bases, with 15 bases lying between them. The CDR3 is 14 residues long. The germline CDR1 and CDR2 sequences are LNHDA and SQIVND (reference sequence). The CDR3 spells CASSPGPATDTQYF. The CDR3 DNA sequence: TGTGCCAGTAGTCCTGGACCGGCCACGGATACGCAGTATTTT. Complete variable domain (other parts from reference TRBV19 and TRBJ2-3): DGGITQSPKYLFRKEGQNVTLSCEQNLNHDAMYWYRQDPGQGLRLIYYSQIVNDFQKGDIAEGYSVSREKKESFPLTVTSAQKNPTAFYLCASSPGPATDTQYFGPGTRLTVL.

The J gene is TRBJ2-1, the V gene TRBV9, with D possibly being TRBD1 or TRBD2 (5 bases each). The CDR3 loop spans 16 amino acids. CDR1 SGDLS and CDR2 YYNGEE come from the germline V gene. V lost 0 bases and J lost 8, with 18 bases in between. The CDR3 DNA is TGTGCCAGCAGCGTAGGGTCCTCTATGGGGGTCTATGAGCAGTTCTTC. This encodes CASSVGSSMGVYEQFF.

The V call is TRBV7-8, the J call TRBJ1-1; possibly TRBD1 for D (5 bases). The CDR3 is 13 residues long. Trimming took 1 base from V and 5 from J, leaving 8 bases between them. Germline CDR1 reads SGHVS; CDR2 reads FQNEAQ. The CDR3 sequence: CASSLGRATEAFF. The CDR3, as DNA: TGTGCCAGCAGCTTAGGCAGGGCAACTGAAGCTTTCTTT.

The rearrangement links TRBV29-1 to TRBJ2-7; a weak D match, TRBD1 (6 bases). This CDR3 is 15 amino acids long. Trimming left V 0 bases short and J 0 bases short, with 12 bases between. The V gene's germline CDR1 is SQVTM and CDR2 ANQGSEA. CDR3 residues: CSVEDSRGYSYEQYF. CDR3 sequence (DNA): TGCAGCGTTGAAGATAGCAGGGGCTACTCCTACGAGCAGTACTTC.

The chain's CDR3 is CASSFGGSGEKLFF. The CDR3 DNA sequence: TGTGCCAGCAGCTTCGGGGGCTCCGGGGAAAAACTGTTTTTT. This chain connects TRBV5-4 to TRBJ1-4; possible D gene TRBD1, 6 bases. CDR3 length equals 14 residues. Deletions cut 2 bases from V and 8 bases from J, with 13 bases between. Germline CDR1 reads SGHNT; CDR2 reads YYREEE (reference sequence).

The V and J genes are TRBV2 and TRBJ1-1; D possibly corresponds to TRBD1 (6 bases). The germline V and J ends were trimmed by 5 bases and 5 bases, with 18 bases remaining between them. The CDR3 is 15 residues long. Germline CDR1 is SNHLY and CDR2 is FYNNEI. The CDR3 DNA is TGTGCCAGCAGTCGGAGGAGGGGGGGGTTGACTGAAGCTTTCTTT. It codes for CASSRRRGGLTEAFF.

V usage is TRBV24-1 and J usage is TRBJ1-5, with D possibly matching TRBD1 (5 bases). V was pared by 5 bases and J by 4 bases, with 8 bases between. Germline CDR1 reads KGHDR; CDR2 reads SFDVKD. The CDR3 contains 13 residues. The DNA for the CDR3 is TGTGCCACCAGTGGCCCAGGGAATCAGCCCCAGCATTTT. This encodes CATSGPGNQPQHF.

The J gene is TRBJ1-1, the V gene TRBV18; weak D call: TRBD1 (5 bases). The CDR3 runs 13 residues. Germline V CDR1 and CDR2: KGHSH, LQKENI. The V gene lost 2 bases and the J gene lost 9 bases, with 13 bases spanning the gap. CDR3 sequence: CASSPGDRDQAFF. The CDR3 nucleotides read TGTGCCAGCTCACCAGGTGACCGGGACCAAGCTTTCTTT.

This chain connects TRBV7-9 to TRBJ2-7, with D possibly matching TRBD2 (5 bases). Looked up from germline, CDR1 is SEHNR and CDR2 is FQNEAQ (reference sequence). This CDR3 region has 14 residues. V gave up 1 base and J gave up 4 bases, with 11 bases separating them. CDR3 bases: TGTGCCAGCAGCTTAGTCGTCGGGGAATACGAGCAGTACTTC. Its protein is CASSLVVGEYEQYF.

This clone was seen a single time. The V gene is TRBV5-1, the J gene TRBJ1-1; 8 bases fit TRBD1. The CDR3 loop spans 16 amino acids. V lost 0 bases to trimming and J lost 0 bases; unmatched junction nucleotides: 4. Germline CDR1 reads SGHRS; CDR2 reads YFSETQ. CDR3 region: CASSLGQGKMNTEAFF. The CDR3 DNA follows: TGCGCCAGCAGCTTGGGACAGGGGAAGATGAACACTGAAGCTTTCTTT.

CDR3 DNA sequence: TGCGCCAGCAGCTATGGCGGGGGCAGTGGTCAGCCCCAGCATTTT. Its translation: CASSYGGGSGQPQHF. V and J are TRBV5-1 and TRBJ1-5, with D perhaps matching TRBD1 (6 bases). Trimming removed 3 bases at V and 6 bases at J, with 16 bases between. The CDR3 covers 15 residues. Germline assignment: CDR1 SGHRS and CDR2 YFSETQ.